Sequencing of this TCR beta chain was carried out in a study of T cell responses to AZD1222 COVID-19 vaccine. The table came from immunoSEQ multiplex PCR; TCRdb's copy has only in-frame clones and leaves some out. The sample yields 140,000 to 150,000 clones, 80% to 95% seen once. The receptor was derived from an adult in good health. The sequences come from peripheral blood, collected on day 0 of AZD1222 vaccination.

The CDR3 reads CASRLGLGGGTEAFF. DNA of the CDR3: TGTGCCAGCAGGCTAGGTTTGGGGGGTGGCACTGAAGCTTTCTTT. The V gene is TRBV11-2, the J gene TRBJ1-1, with D perhaps TRBD1 (5 bases). The germline V and J ends were trimmed by 6 bases and 4 bases, with 18 bases remaining between them. This CDR3 is built from 15 residues. Germline lookup yields CDR1 SGHAT and CDR2 FQNNGV.